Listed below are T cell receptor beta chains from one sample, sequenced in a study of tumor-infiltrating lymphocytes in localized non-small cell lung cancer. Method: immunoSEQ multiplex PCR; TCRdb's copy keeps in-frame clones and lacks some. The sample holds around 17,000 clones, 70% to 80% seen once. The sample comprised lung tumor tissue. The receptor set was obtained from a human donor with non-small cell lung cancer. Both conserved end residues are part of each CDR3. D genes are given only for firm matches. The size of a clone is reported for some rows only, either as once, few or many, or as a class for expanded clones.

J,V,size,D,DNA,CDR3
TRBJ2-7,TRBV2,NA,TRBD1,TGTGCCAGCAGTGATTTAATTTCGGGACAGGGGGCCTACGAGCAGTACTTC,CASSDLISGQGAYEQYF
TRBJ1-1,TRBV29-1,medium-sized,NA,TGCAGCGTTGAAGTGGAGAACACTGAAGCTTTCTTT,CSVEVENTEAFF
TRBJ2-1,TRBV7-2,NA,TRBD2,TGTGCCAGCAGCCCGGAGCGGGAGAGCAATGAGCAGTTCTTC,CASSPERESNEQFF
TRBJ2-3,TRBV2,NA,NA,TGTGCCAGCAGTGGGGTCGGGGGCCGACAGTATTTT,CASSGVGGRQYF
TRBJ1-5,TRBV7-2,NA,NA,TGTGCCAGCAGCTTTAGGGACGATCAGCCCCAGCATTTT,CASSFRDDQPQHF
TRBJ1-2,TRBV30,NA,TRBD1,TGTGCCTGGAGTGTTTTGAGGGGGCTGGGTGGCTACACCTTC,CAWSVLRGLGGYTF
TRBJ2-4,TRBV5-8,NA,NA,TGTGCCAGCAGCTTTCGGGGGATGGGCAAAAACATTCAGTACTTC,CASSFRGMGKNIQYF
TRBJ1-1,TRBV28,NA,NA,TGTGCCAGCAGTTTAAACTGGAACACTGAAGCTTTCTTT,CASSLNWNTEAFF
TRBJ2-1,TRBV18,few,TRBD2,TGTGCCAGCTCACCACCGACTAGCGGGAGGGGTGAGCAGTTCTTC,CASSPPTSGRGEQFF
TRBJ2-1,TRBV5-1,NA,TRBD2,TGCGCCAGCAGCGGAACCGGGACTAGCTTTAAACCAGAGCAGTTCTTC,CASSGTGTSFKPEQFF
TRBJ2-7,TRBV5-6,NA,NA,TGTGCCAGCAGCTTACCGGGTTTCTACGAGCAGTACTTC,CASSLPGFYEQYF
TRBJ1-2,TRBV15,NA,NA,TGTGCCATCCCCACAGCCGACACCCTCTATGGCTACACCTTC,CAIPTADTLYGYTF
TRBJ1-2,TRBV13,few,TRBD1,TGTGCCAGCAGCTCTGGACAGGGAATCCCCCTCGAGGATGGCTACACCTTC,CASSSGQGIPLEDGYTF
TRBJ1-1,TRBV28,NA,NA,TGTGCCAGCAGCCTAAGACAGACCGGAAAAACTGAAGCTTTCTTT,CASSLRQTGKTEAFF
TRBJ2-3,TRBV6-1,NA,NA,TGTGCCAGCAGCCCCTGGGATTATACGCAGTATTTT,CASSPWDYTQYF
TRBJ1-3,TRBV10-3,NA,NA,TGTGCCATCAACCGGAACTCTGGAAACACCATATATTTT,CAINRNSGNTIYF
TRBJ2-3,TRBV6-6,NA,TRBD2,TGTGCCAGCAGTGCACTAGCGGGAGGAGGAGGTACGCAGTATTTT,CASSALAGGGGTQYF
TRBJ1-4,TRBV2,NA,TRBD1,TGTGCCAGCAGTCAAGACAGGGGTACTAATGAAAAACTGTTTTTT,CASSQDRGTNEKLFF
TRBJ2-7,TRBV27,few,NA,TGTGCCAGCAGTTTAGGGAGCGGTGCCCCCTACGAGCAGTACTTC,CASSLGSGAPYEQYF
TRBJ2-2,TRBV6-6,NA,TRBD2,TGTGCCAGCAGGTCGAGCGGGGGACCAGGATCCGGGGAGCTGTTTTTT,CASRSSGGPGSGELFF
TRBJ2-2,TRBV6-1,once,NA,TGTGCCAGCAGTGAAGGATTGAATCCCGGGGAGCTGTTTTTT,CASSEGLNPGELFF
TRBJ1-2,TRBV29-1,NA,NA,TGCAGCGTGGTAACGCCTCCTAACTATGGCTACACCTTC,CSVVTPPNYGYTF
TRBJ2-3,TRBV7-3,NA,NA,TGTGCCAGCAGCCTGTCCGCTGATACGCAGTATTTT,CASSLSADTQYF
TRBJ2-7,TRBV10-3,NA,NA,TGTGCCATCAGTAATAGGTCATCCGGGTGGGAGCAGTACTTC,CAISNRSSGWEQYF
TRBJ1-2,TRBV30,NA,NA,TGTGCCTGGGGCCAGGGGAGAGGCTACACCTTC,CAWGQGRGYTF
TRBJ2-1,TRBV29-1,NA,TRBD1,TGCAGCGTCCCTAGTGGAGGGGACAGGGGGGTCTTC,CSVPSGGDRGVF
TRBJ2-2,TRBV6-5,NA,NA,TGTGCCAGCAGATTCACAGGCGCGAACACCGGGGAGCTGTTTTTT,CASRFTGANTGELFF
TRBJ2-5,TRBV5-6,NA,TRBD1,TGTGCCAGCGGGGGACAGGGATTGAAGACCCAGTACTTC,CASGGQGLKTQYF
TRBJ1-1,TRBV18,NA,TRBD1,TGTGCCAGCTCACCAATGGGACAGGGAACTGAAGCTTTCTTT,CASSPMGQGTEAFF